These 5 T cell receptor beta chains were all obtained from the same sample, sequenced in a study of blood T cell repertoires in COVID-19. Assay used: immunoSEQ multiplex PCR; TCRdb lists only in-frame clones, some missing. The data show approximately 150,000 clones, with roughly 80% seen just once and roughly 8.8% held by the top ten. The sequenced material came from peripheral blood. The receptors come from a woman of 80 years or more with COVID-19, enrolled during active disease.

V and J are TRBV3-1 (or the pseudogene TRBV3-2) and TRBJ2-1; D not resolved. The CDR3 is 15 amino acids. Trimming stripped 4 bases from V and 0 bases from J, with 10 bases between. Germline lookup yields CDR1 LGHDT and CDR2 YNNKEL (reference sequence). The CDR3 DNA sequence: TGTGCCAGCAGCCCGACTCCGAGCTCCTACAATGAGCAGTTCTTC. Protein: CASSPTPSSYNEQFF.

The chain carries TRBV5-1 and TRBJ2-2; D not resolved. This CDR3 comprises 13 residues. Trimming took off 0 bases at V and 6 bases at J, with 6 bases between the two ends. CDR1 and CDR2 (germline): SGHRS, YFSETQ. The CDR3 nucleotides read TGCGCCAGCAGCTTGGTCCTCTCCGGGGAGCTGTTTTTT. Its protein is CASSLVLSGELFF.

The chain couples TRBV15 to TRBJ2-5, with 7 bases aligning to TRBD1. V was clipped by 0 bases and J by 1 base; unmatched bases: 2. CDR1 LNHNV and CDR2 YYDKDF come from the germline V gene (reference sequence). The CDR3 has 15 residues. The CDR3 protein is CATSRDRTGQETQYF. For the CDR3, the DNA is TGTGCCACCAGCAGAGATCGGACAGGCCAAGAGACCCAGTACTTC. The full variable domain, in which reference TRBV15 and TRBJ2-5 provide the parts outside the CDR3, is DAMVIQNPRYQVTQFGKPVTLSCSQTLNHNVMYWYQQKSSQAPKLLFHYYDKDFNNEADTPDNFQSRRPNTSFCFLDIRSPGLGDTAMYLCATSRDRTGQETQYFGPGTRLLVL.

The chain links TRBV5-1 to TRBJ1-1, with TRBD1 identical over 7 bases. The CDR3 totals 15 residues. CDR1 and CDR2 (germline): SGHRS, YFSETQ. With V trimmed by 4 bases and J by 2 bases, 8 bases remained unmatched. CDR3 in DNA: TGCGCCAGCAGCCTATCCTGGACAGGCAACACTGAAGCTTTCTTT. Protein product: CASSLSWTGNTEAFF.

The rearrangement uses TRBV7-2 and TRBJ2-3, with D maybe TRBD1 (5 bases). Germline V gene sequence: CDR1 SGHTA, CDR2 FQGNSA. Trimming removed 6 bases from V and 4 bases from J, with 11 bases in between. The CDR3 loop spans 13 amino acids. The CDR3, as DNA: TGTGCCAGCAGTCCCACCAGGGCAGATACGCAGTATTTT. Translation gives CASSPTRADTQYF. Combining the CDR3 with reference TRBV7-2 and TRBJ2-3 gives the whole variable domain GAGVSQSPSNKVTEKGKDVELRCDPISGHTALYWYRQSLGQGLEFLIYFQGNSAPDKSGLPSDRFSAERTGGSVSTLTIQRTQQEDSAVYLCASSPTRADTQYFGPGTRLTVL.